These T cell receptor beta chains were read from a single sample in a study of blood T cell repertoires in COVID-19. The method was immunoSEQ multiplex PCR; TCRdb's version includes in-frame clones alone and lacks a portion of them. This sample yields 160,000 or so clones, of which 85% to 90% are seen a single time; 10% belongs to the top ten. Sequenced input: peripheral blood. The source of these receptors is a woman in her sixties or seventies with COVID-19, enrolled during active disease. The CDR3 runs from the conserved cysteine through the conserved F or W. The D gene is left open where the match is weak. Size tells how often a clone was seen (once, few, many) or the class of an expanded clone, and some rows leave it out.

j_gene,abundance,v_gene,d_gene,CDR3aa,CDR3nt
TRBJ1-5,NA,TRBV4-1,NA,CASSQEGRGMQPQHF,TGCGCCAGCAGCCAAGAAGGCAGGGGCATGCAGCCCCAGCATTTT
TRBJ1-5,NA,TRBV30,TRBD1,CAWSVSGVGQGAFQPQHF,TGTGCCTGGAGTGTATCGGGTGTGGGACAGGGGGCATTTCAGCCCCAGCATTTT
TRBJ2-7,NA,TRBV13,NA,CASSLNREGEQYF,TGTGCCAGCAGCTTAAACAGGGAGGGCGAGCAGTACTTC
TRBJ2-5,NA,TRBV7-2,NA,CASSLGRVQETQYF,TGTGCCAGCAGCTTAGGGAGGGTCCAAGAGACCCAGTACTTC
TRBJ1-2,NA,TRBV12-3/TRBV12-4,TRBD1,CARPGQNYGYTF,TGTGCCAGGCCGGGACAGAACTATGGCTACACCTTC
TRBJ2-1,NA,TRBV10-2,NA,CASSLIGGSYNEQFF,TGCGCCAGCTCGCTTATTGGGGGGTCCTACAATGAGCAGTTCTTC
TRBJ2-5,few,TRBV19,NA,CASNGAAGMETQYF,TGTGCCAGTAATGGTGCGGCGGGGATGGAGACCCAGTACTTC
TRBJ2-2,once,TRBV5-6,TRBD2,CASSPRGGENTGELFF,TGTGCCAGCAGCCCGCGGGGGGGCGAGAACACCGGGGAGCTGTTTTTT
TRBJ2-3,few,TRBV4-2,TRBD2,CASSQGAGETSTDTQYF,TGTGCCAGCAGCCAAGGGGCGGGGGAGACGAGCACAGATACGCAGTATTTT
TRBJ2-2,NA,TRBV7-2,NA,CASSSPWGRLRSGELFF,TGTGCCAGCAGCTCCCCCTGGGGGCGCCTCCGAAGCGGGGAGCTGTTTTTT
TRBJ2-4,NA,TRBV11-2,NA,CASSPNPGAKNIQYF,TGTGCCAGCAGCCCCAACCCAGGGGCCAAAAACATTCAGTACTTC
TRBJ2-7,NA,TRBV9,NA,CASSVGPKYEQYF,TGTGCCAGCAGCGTTGGCCCCAAGTACGAGCAGTACTTC
TRBJ2-3,NA,TRBV6-4,TRBD2,CASSPTPGGTDTQYF,TGTGCCAGCAGTCCTACTCCGGGGGGAACAGATACGCAGTATTTT
TRBJ1-1,NA,TRBV28,TRBD1,CASRAGGTEAFF,TGTGCCAGCAGGGCAGGGGGAACTGAAGCTTTCTTT
TRBJ2-3,NA,TRBV5-6,NA,CASSDRDTYTDTQYF,TGTGCCAGCAGCGACCGGGACACCTACACAGATACGCAGTATTTT
TRBJ2-1,NA,TRBV4-1,NA,CASRPRFDKEQFF,TGCGCCAGCAGACCCAGGTTTGATAAAGAGCAGTTCTTC
TRBJ2-3,NA,TRBV11-2,NA,CASSLGGGRHYTQYF,TGTGCCAGCAGCTTAGGAGGTGGGAGGCACTATACGCAGTATTTT
TRBJ2-1,NA,TRBV6-5,TRBD2,CASALLAGGHNEQFF,TGTGCCAGCGCCCTTCTAGCGGGGGGGCACAATGAGCAGTTCTTC
TRBJ2-1,NA,TRBV7-2,NA,CASSRLGRGGQFF,TGTGCCAGCAGCCGCCTTGGCCGGGGTGGGCAGTTCTTC
TRBJ2-1,once,TRBV7-9,TRBD2,CASSFGGGGANEQFF,TGTGCCAGCAGCTTTGGAGGCGGGGGGGCCAATGAGCAGTTCTTC
TRBJ2-3,NA,TRBV7-3,NA,CASSLLPSSTDTQYF,TGTGCCAGCAGCTTACTACCTTCTAGCACAGATACGCAGTATTTT
TRBJ1-5,NA,TRBV19,NA,CASSTQDSPNQPQHF,TGTGCCAGTAGTACTCAGGACAGCCCAAATCAGCCCCAGCATTTT
TRBJ1-6,NA,TRBV5-1,TRBD1,CASSRGGQGYNSPLHF,TGCGCCAGCAGCCGAGGGGGACAGGGGTATAATTCACCCCTCCACTTT
TRBJ1-2,NA,TRBV6-5,TRBD1,CASSYSVTGGRDGYTF,TGTGCCAGCAGTTACTCGGTCACAGGGGGTCGGGATGGCTACACCTTC
TRBJ2-3,NA,TRBV28,NA,CASSFLVSDTQYF,TGTGCCAGCAGTTTCCTAGTCTCAGATACGCAGTATTTT
TRBJ1-2,NA,TRBV5-4,NA,CASSAQVYGYTF,TGTGCCAGCAGCGCACAGGTCTATGGCTACACCTTC
TRBJ1-5,NA,TRBV28,NA,CASSFGGDNQPQHF,TGTGCCAGCAGTTTCGGGGGAGACAATCAGCCCCAGCATTTT
TRBJ2-3,once,TRBV3-1/TRBV3-2,TRBD2,CASSRGGSTDTQYF,TGTGCCAGCAGCCGCGGGGGGAGCACAGATACGCAGTATTTT